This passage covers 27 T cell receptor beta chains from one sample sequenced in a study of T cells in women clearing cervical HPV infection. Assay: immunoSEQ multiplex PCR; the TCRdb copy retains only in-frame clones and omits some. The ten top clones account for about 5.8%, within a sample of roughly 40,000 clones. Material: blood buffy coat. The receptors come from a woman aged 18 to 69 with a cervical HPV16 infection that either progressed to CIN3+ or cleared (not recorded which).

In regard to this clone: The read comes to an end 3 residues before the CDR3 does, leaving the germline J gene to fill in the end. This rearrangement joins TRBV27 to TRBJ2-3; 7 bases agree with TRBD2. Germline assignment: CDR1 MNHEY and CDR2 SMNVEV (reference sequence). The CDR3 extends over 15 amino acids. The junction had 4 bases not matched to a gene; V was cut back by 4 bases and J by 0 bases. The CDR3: CASSSLALSTDTQYF. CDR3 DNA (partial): TGTGCCAGCAGTTCACTAGCGTTGAGCACAGATACG.

CDR3 sequence: CASSRGLAGSSGELFF. The DNA read from the CDR3 is TGTGCCAGCAGCCGGGGACTAGCGGGGTCTTCCGGGGAG. The chain recombines TRBV7-3 with TRBJ2-2; 13 bases align to TRBD2. The missing CDR3 end, 3 residues past where the read stops, is filled in from the germline J gene. In germline, CDR1 is SGHTA, CDR2 FQGTGA. V trimming: 5 bases; J trimming: 6 bases; junction bases outside the gene matches: 6. CDR3 length equals 16 residues.

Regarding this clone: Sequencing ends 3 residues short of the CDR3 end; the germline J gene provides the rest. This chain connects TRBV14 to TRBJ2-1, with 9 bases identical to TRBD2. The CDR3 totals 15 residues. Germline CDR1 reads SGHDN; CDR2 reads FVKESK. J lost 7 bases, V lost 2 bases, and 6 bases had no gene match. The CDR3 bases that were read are TGTGCCAGCAGCCAATTAGCGGGAGTAAGTAATGAG. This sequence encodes CASSQLAGVSNE. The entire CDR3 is CASSQLAGVSNEQFF.

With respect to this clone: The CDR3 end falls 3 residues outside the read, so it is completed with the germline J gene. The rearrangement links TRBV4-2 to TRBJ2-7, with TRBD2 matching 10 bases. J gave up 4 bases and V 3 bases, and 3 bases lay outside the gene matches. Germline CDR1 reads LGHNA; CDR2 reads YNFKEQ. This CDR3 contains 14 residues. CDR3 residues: CASSQLAGGYEQYF. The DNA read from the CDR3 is TGTGCCAGCAGCCAGTTAGCGGGAGGATACGAG.

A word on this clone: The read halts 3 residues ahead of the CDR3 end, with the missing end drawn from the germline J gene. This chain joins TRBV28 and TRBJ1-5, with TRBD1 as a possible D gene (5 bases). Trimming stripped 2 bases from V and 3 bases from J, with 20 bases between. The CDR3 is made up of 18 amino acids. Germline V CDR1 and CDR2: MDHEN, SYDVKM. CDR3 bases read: TGTGCCAGCAGTTTAATGAAATCGGGGGTGTACCTCAATCAGCCC. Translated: CASSLMKSGVYLNQP. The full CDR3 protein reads CASSLMKSGVYLNQPQHF. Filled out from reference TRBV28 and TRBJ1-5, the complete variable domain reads DVKVTQSSRYLVKRTGEKVFLECVQDMDHENMFWYRQDPGLGLRLIYFSYDVKMKEKGDIPEGYSVSREKKERFSLILESASTNQTSMYLCASSLMKSGVYLNQPQHFGDGTRLSIL.

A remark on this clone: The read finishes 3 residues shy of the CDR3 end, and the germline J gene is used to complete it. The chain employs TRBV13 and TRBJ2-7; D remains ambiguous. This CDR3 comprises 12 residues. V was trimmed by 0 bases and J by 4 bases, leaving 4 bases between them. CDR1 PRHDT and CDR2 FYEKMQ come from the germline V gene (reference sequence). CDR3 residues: CASSLGLYEQYF. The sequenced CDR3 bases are TGTGCCAGCAGCTTAGGACTTTACGAG. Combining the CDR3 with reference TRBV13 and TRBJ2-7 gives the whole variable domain AAGVIQSPRHLIKEKRETATLKCYPIPRHDTVYWYQQGPGQDPQFLISFYEKMQSDKGSIPDRFSAQQFSDYHSELNMSSLELGDSALYFCASSLGLYEQYFGPGTRLTVT.

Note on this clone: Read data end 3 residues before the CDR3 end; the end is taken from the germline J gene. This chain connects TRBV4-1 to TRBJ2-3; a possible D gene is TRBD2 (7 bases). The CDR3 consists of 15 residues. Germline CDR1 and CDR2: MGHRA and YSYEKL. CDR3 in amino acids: CASSQVGGASQPQYF. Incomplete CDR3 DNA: TGCGCCAGCAGCCAAGTGGGGGGGGCTAGTCAGCCG.

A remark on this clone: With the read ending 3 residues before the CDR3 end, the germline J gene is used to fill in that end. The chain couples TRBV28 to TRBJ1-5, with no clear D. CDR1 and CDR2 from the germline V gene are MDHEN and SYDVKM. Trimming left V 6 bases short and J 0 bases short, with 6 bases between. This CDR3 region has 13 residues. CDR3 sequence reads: CASSPYSNQPQHF. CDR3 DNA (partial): TGTGCCAGCAGCCCGTATAGCAATCAGCCC.

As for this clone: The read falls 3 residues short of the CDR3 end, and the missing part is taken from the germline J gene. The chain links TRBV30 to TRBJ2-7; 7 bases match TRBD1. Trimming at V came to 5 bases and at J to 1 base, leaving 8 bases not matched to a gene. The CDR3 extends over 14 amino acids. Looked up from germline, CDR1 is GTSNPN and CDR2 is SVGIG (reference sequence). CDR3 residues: CAWGDSTLSYEQYF. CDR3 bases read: TGTGCCTGGGGGGACAGCACTCTATCCTACGAG.

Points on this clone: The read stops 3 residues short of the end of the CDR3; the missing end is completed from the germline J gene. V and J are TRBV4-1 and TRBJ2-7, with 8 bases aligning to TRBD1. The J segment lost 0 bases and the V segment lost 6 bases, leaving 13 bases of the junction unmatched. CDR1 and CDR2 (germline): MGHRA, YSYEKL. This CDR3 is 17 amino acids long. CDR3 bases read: TGCGCCAGCAGAGACATTTGGCAGGGGGCGAGCTCCTACGAG. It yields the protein CASRDIWQGASSYE. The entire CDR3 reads CASRDIWQGASSYEQYF.

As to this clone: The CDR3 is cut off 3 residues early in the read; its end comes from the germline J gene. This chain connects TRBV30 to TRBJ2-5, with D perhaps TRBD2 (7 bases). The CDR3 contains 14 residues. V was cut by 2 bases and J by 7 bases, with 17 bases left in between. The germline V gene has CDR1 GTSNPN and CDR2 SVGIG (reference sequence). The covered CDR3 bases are TGTGCCTGGAGTCTGGGGGGAGGGGGGGGGACC. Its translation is CAWSLGGGGGT. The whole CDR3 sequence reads CAWSLGGGGGTQYF.

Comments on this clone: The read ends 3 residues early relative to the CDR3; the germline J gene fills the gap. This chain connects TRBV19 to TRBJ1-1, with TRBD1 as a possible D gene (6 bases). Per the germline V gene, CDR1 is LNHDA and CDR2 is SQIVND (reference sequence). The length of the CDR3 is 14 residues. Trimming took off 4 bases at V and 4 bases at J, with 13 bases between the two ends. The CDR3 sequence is CASSSGGGTTEAFF. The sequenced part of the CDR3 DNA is TGTGCCAGTAGTAGTGGGGGGGGCACCACTGAA.

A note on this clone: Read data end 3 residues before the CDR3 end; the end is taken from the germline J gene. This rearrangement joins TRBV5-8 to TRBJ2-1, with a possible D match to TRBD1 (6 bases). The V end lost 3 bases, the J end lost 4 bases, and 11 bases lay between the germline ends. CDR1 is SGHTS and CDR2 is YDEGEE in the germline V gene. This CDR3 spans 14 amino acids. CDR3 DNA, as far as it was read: TGTGCCAGCAGCTCCCCCAGGGGATACAATGAG. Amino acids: CASSSPRGYNE. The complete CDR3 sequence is CASSSPRGYNEQFF. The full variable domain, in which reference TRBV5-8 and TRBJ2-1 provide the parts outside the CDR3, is EAGVTQSPTHLIKTRGQQATLRCSPISGHTSVYWYQQALGLGLQFLLWYDEGEERNRGNFPPRFSGRQFPNYSSELNVNALELEDSALYLCASSSPRGYNEQFFGPGTRLTVL.

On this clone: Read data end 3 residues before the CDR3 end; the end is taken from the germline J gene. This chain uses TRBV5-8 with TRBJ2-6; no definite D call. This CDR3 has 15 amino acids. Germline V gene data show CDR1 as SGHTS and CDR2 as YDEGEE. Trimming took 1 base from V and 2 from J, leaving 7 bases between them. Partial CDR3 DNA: TGTGCCAGCAGCTTGTCGAAGGCTGGGGCCAACGTC. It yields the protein CASSLSKAGANV. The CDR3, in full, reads CASSLSKAGANVLTF. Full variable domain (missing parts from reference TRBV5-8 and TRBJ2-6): EAGVTQSPTHLIKTRGQQATLRCSPISGHTSVYWYQQALGLGLQFLLWYDEGEERNRGNFPPRFSGRQFPNYSSELNVNALELEDSALYLCASSLSKAGANVLTFGAGSRLTVL.

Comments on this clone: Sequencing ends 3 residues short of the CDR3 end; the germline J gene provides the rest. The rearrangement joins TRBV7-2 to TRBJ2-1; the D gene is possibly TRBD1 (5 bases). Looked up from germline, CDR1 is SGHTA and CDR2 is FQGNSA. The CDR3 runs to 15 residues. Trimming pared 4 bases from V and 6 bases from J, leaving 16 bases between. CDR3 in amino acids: CASSSGKTAPNEQFF. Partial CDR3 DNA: TGTGCCAGCAGCTCGGGTAAGACAGCGCCCAATGAG. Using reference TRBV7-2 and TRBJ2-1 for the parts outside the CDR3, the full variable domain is GAGVSQSPSNKVTEKGKDVELRCDPISGHTALYWYRQSLGQGLEFLIYFQGNSAPDKSGLPSDRFSAERTGGSVSTLTIQRTQQEDSAVYLCASSSGKTAPNEQFFGPGTRLTVL.

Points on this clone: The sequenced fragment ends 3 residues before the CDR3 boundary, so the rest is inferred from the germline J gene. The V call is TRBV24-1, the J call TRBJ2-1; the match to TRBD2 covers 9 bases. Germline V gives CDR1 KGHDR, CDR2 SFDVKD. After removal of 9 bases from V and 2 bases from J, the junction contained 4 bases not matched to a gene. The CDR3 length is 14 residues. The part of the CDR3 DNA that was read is TGTGCCACCCATAGCGGGAGAGCCTACAATGAG. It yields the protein CATHSGRAYNE. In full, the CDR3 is CATHSGRAYNEQFF.

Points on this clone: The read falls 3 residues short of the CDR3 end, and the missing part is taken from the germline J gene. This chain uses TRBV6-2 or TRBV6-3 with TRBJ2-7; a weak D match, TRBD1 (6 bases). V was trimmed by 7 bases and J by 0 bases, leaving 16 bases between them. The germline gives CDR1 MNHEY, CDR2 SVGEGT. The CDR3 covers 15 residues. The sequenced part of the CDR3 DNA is TGTGCCAGCACTTTAAAGACAGGTAGCTCCTACGAG. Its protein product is CASTLKTGSSYE. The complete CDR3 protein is CASTLKTGSSYEQYF.

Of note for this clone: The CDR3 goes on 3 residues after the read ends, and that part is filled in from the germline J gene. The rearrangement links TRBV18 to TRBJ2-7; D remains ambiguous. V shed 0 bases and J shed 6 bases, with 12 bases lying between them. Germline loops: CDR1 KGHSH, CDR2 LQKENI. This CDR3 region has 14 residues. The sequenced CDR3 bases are TGTGCCAGCTCACCACCGGTGGTAGTCGGCGAG. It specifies CASSPPVVVGE. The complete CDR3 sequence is CASSPPVVVGEQYF.

The DNA read from the CDR3 is TGTGCCAGCAGCTTAGCGCAGGGTTCCTACAATGAG. It translates to CASSLAQGSYNE. From start to end, the CDR3 is CASSLAQGSYNEQFF. The chain couples TRBV7-2 to TRBJ2-1, with a possible D match to TRBD1 (5 bases). The sequenced fragment ends 3 residues before the CDR3 boundary, so the rest is inferred from the germline J gene. This CDR3 region has 15 residues. The ends were cut back, 0 bases at V and 1 base at J, with 7 bases in the middle. Germline V gives CDR1 SGHTA, CDR2 FQGNSA.

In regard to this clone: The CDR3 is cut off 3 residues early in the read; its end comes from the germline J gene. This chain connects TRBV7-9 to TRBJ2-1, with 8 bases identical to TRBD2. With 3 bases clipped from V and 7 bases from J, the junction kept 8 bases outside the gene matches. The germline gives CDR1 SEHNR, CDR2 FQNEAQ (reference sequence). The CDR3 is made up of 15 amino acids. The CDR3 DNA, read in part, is TGTGCCAGCAGCTTCTGGGCGGGAGGTCCTAATGAG. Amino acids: CASSFWAGGPNE. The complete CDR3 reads CASSFWAGGPNEQFF.

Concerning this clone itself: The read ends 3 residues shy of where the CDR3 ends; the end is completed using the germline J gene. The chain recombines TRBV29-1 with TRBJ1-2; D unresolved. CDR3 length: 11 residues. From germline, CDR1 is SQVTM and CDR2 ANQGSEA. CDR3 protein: CSVLSVEVYTF. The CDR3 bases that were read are TGCAGCGTTTTGAGCGTTGAAGTC.

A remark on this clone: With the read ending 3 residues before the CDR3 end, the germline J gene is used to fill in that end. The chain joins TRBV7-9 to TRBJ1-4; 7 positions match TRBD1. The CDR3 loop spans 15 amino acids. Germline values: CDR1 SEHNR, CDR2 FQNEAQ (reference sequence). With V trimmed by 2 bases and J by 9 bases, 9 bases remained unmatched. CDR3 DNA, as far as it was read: TGTGCCAGCAGCTTACCCACAGGGGCCGTCCAAAAA. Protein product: CASSLPTGAVQK. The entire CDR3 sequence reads CASSLPTGAVQKLFF.

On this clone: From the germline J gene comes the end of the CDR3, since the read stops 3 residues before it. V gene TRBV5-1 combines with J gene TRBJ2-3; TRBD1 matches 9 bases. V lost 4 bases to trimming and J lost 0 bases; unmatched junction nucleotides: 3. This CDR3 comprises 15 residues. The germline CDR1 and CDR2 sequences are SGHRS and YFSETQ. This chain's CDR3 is CASSVGQGSTDTQYF. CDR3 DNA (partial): TGCGCCAGCAGCGTCGGACAGGGGAGCACAGATACG. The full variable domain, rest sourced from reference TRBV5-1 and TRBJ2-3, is KAGVTQTPRYLIKTRGQQVTLSCSPISGHRSVSWYQQTPGQGLQFLFEYFSETQRNKGNFPGRFSGRQFSNSRSEMNVSTLELGDSALYLCASSVGQGSTDTQYFGPGTRLTVL.

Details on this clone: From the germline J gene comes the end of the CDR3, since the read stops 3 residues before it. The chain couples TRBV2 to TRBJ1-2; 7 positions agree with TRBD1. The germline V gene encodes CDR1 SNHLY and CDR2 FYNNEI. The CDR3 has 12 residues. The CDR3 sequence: CASRRDRDDYTF. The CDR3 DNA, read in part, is TGTGCCAGCAGGCGTGACAGGGACGAC.

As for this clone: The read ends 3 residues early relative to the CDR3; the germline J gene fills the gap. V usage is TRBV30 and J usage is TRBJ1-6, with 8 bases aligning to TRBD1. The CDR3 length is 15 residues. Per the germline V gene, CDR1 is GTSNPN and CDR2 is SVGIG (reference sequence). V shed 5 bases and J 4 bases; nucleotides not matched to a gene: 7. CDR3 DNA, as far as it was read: TGTGCCTGGGAAGGGACAGGTGATTATAATTCACCC. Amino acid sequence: CAWEGTGDYNSP. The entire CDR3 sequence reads CAWEGTGDYNSPLHF.

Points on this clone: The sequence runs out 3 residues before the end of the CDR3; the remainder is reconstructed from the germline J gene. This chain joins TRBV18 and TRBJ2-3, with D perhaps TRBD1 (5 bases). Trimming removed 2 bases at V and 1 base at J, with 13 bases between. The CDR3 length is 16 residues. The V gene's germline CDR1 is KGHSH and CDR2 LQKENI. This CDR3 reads CASSPLPGLGTDTQYF. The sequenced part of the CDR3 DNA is TGTGCCAGCTCACCATTACCAGGGTTGGGCACAGATACG.

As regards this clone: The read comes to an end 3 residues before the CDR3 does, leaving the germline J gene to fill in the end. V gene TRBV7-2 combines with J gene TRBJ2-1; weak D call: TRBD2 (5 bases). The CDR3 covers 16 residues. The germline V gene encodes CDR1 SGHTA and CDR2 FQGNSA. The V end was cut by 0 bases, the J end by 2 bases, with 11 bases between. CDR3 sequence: CASSLARASPYNEQFF. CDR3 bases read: TGTGCCAGCAGCTTAGCGAGGGCTTCCCCCTACAATGAG.